This TCR beta chain is from a study of Graves' ophthalmopathy and Graves' hyperthyroidism. About the study: The collection of peripheral blood took place at initial diagnosis, before any treatment.

This clonotype showed up many times. Trimming took off 6 bases at V and 6 bases at J, with 5 bases between the two ends. The CDR3 is 11 residues long. The germline V gene encodes CDR1 SEHNR and CDR2 FQNEAQ (reference sequence). As the template, RNA transcripts were used to amplify TCR beta CDR3 regions. HTBI primers served in a first-round RT-PCR, which a second-round multiplex PCR followed. MiXCR, run by TCRdb on the multiplex PCR reads, gives a single entry per CDR3 protein. The data hold about 740,000 distinct CDR3 sequences, with approximately 40% observed a single time. Material for sequencing was peripheral blood. This TCR was recovered from an adult man with Graves' ophthalmopathy. The V and J genes are TRBV7-9 and TRBJ2-2; no clear D. The CDR3 region is CASRVPGELFF. The CDR3 DNA reads as TGTGCCAGCAGGGTTCCCGGGGAGCTGTTTTTT.